These T cell receptor beta chains were read from a single sample in a study of blood T cell repertoires in COVID-19. Here immunoSEQ multiplex PCR was the method, and the copy in TCRdb shows in-frame clones only, minus some. Counted here are over 100,000 clones, about 85% occurring once; the ten biggest clones make up 1.1% to 1.5%. What was sequenced was peripheral blood. Receptors were obtained from a man aged 40-55 years with acute or convalescent COVID-19. Each CDR3 is given with its conserved first and last residue. The order of the fields is D gene, J gene, V gene, clone size, CDR3 protein, CDR3 DNA. A D gene is named only where the DNA matches it firmly. Only some rows state a clone size, as once, few, many or a class for expanded clones.

>NA|TRBJ2-7|TRBV2|NA
CASSETVASNEQYF
TGTGCCAGCAGTGAAACAGTCGCATCGAACGAGCAGTACTTC
>NA|TRBJ2-5|TRBV7-3|NA
CASRPSAADQETQYF
TGTGCCAGCAGACCCAGTGCAGCGGATCAAGAGACCCAGTACTTC
>TRBD1|TRBJ2-2|TRBV6-6|NA
CASRHRGAGELFF
TGTGCCAGCAGACACAGGGGGGCCGGGGAGCTGTTTTTT
>TRBD2|TRBJ2-1|TRBV7-9|NA
CASSLRAGGPQFF
TGTGCCAGCAGCTTAAGAGCGGGAGGGCCGCAGTTCTTC
>NA|TRBJ1-1|TRBV6-5|NA
CASGTKNTEAFF
TGTGCCAGCGGGACAAAGAACACTGAAGCTTTCTTT
>NA|TRBJ1-2|TRBV6-5|NA
CASRFGGEGYTF
TGTGCCAGCAGATTCGGGGGTGAGGGCTACACCTTC
>TRBD1|TRBJ2-1|TRBV18|NA
CASSLGTGGYYNEQFF
TGTGCCAGCTCACTAGGGACAGGGGGCTACTACAATGAGCAGTTCTTC
>NA|TRBJ1-1|TRBV7-9|few
CASSLNSMNTEAFF
TGTGCCAGCAGCTTAAACAGCATGAACACTGAAGCTTTCTTT
>NA|TRBJ1-6|TRBV11-3|once
CASSLDRYSPLHF
TGTGCCAGCAGCTTAGACAGATATTCACCCCTCCACTTT
>NA|TRBJ2-7|TRBV7-9|NA
CASSASGYPYEQYF
TGTGCCAGCAGCGCGTCAGGGTATCCCTACGAGCAGTACTTC
>NA|TRBJ2-6|TRBV9|NA
CASSVEGSTGANVLTF
TGTGCCAGCAGCGTGGAGGGGAGTACTGGGGCCAACGTCCTGACTTTC
>TRBD1|TRBJ1-2|TRBV4-2|NA
CASSQDGTANYGYTF
TGTGCCAGCAGCCAAGATGGGACAGCTAACTATGGCTACACCTTC
>NA|TRBJ2-1|TRBV5-1|NA
CASGNGLSDHEQFF
TGCGCCAGCGGAAACGGACTATCAGATCACGAGCAGTTCTTC
>NA|TRBJ2-1|TRBV27|NA
CASTPITSRSSYNEQFF
TGTGCCAGCACGCCGATCACTAGCCGAAGCTCCTACAATGAGCAGTTCTTC
>TRBD1|TRBJ2-1|TRBV2|once
CASSEARDRGKNEQFF
TGTGCCAGCAGTGAAGCGAGGGACAGGGGTAAAAATGAGCAGTTCTTC
>NA|TRBJ1-3|TRBV10-3|NA
CALGGVSGNTIYF
TGTGCCCTCGGGGGGGTTTCTGGAAACACCATATATTTT
>NA|TRBJ2-7|TRBV27|NA
CASSLKGHPSYEQYF
TGTGCCAGCAGTTTAAAGGGACACCCCTCCTACGAGCAGTACTTC
>NA|TRBJ2-2|TRBV15|NA
CATSSQGYGELFF
TGTGCCACCAGCAGCCAGGGGTACGGGGAGCTGTTTTTT
>NA|TRBJ1-2|TRBV6-2/TRBV6-3|NA
CASSLDGGGYTF
TGTGCCAGCAGCCTGGACGGCGGGGGCTACACCTTC
>TRBD1|TRBJ2-5|TRBV18|NA
CASSPRFTGGETQYF
TGTGCCAGCTCACCACGGTTCACAGGGGGAGAGACCCAGTACTTC
>TRBD1|TRBJ1-2|TRBV24-1|NA
CATSDFDRDHGYTF
TGTGCCACCAGTGATTTTGACAGGGATCATGGCTACACCTTC
>NA|TRBJ1-6|TRBV5-1|NA
CASRELNNSPLHF
TGCGCCAGCCGAGAATTGAATAATTCACCCCTCCACTTT
>NA|TRBJ2-3|TRBV5-1|NA
CASRDGHLQTGDTQYF
TGCGCCAGCAGGGACGGACATCTACAAACGGGAGATACGCAGTATTTT
>NA|TRBJ1-2|TRBV5-5|NA
CASSYTGDYGYTF
TGTGCCAGCAGCTATACAGGAGACTATGGCTACACCTTC
>NA|TRBJ1-1|TRBV18|NA
CASSPNRAGGNTEAFF
TGTGCCAGCTCACCTAACAGGGCCGGAGGGAACACTGAAGCTTTCTTT
>NA|TRBJ2-2|TRBV14|NA
CASSQFRDTGELFF
TGTGCCAGCAGCCAATTTCGGGATACCGGGGAGCTGTTTTTT
>TRBD2|TRBJ2-3|TRBV5-1|NA
CASSSTSGGSTDTQYF
TGCGCCAGCAGCTCAACTAGCGGGGGAAGCACAGATACGCAGTATTTT
>TRBD1|TRBJ2-3|TRBV5-1|once
CASSLGRGLDTQYF
TGCGCCAGCAGCTTGGGCAGGGGGCTGGATACGCAGTATTTT
>TRBD2|TRBJ2-1|TRBV5-4|NA
CASRLGLAGVHEQFF
TGTGCCAGCAGGCTGGGCCTAGCGGGAGTCCATGAGCAGTTCTTC
>TRBD2|TRBJ2-1|TRBV7-8|NA
CASSSTSGRTYNEQFF
TGTGCCAGCAGCTCCACTAGCGGGAGGACCTACAATGAGCAGTTCTTC
>TRBD1|TRBJ2-1|TRBV10-3|NA
CAISAGTGFYNEQFF
TGTGCCATCAGTGCCGGGACAGGCTTCTACAATGAGCAGTTCTTC
>TRBD1|TRBJ1-2|TRBV7-3|NA
CASSLSGTGRYGYTF
TGTGCCAGCAGCTTAAGCGGGACAGGGAGGTATGGCTACACCTTC
>NA|TRBJ2-1|TRBV7-3|NA
CASSLTPLAAEQFF
TGTGCCAGCAGCTTAACCCCTCTAGCAGCTGAGCAGTTCTTC
>TRBD2|TRBJ2-1|TRBV3-1/TRBV3-2|NA
CASSHNPASGRGEQFF
TGTGCCAGCAGCCATAACCCGGCTAGCGGGAGGGGTGAGCAGTTCTTC
>NA|TRBJ2-2|TRBV10-3|NA
CAIGVGRFTGELFF
TGTGCCATCGGAGTCGGCCGATTCACCGGGGAGCTGTTTTTT
>NA|TRBJ2-3|TRBV10-2|NA
CASSDQRVGTDTQYF
TGCGCCAGCAGTGACCAGCGGGTGGGCACAGATACGCAGTATTTT
>NA|TRBJ1-2|TRBV5-4|NA
CASSPERPNGYTF
TGTGCCAGCAGCCCGGAGAGACCAAATGGCTACACCTTC
>NA|TRBJ1-4|TRBV15|NA
CATSRDFGGGEKLFF
TGTGCCACCAGCAGAGATTTTGGGGGCGGCGAAAAACTGTTTTTT
>NA|TRBJ1-3|TRBV4-1|NA
CASSQDRLGAASGNTIYF
TGCGCCAGCAGCCAAGATCGGCTGGGGGCCGCCTCTGGAAACACCATATATTTT